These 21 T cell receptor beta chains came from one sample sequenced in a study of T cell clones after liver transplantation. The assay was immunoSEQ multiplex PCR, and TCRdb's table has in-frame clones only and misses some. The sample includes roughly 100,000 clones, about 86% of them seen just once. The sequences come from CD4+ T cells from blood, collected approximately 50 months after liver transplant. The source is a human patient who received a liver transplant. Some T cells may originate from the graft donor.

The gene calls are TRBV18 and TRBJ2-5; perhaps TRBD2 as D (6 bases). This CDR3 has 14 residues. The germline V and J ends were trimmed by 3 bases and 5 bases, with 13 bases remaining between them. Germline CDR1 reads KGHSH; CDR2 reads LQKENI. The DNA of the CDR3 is TGTGCCAGCTCACCGTCGCCGGGAGTGGAGACCCAGTACTTC. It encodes CASSPSPGVETQYF.

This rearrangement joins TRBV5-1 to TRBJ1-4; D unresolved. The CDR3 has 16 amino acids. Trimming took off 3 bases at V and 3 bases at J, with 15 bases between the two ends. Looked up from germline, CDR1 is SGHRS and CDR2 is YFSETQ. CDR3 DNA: TGCGCCAGCAGCTCCGGGGAGAGAAGTTCTAATGAAAAACTGTTTTTT. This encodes CASSSGERSSNEKLFF.

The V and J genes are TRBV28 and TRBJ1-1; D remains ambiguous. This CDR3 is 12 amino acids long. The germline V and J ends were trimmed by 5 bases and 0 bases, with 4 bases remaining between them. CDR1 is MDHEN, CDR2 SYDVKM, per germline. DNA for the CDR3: TGTGCCAGCAGTGACGTGAACACTGAAGCTTTCTTT. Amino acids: CASSDVNTEAFF.

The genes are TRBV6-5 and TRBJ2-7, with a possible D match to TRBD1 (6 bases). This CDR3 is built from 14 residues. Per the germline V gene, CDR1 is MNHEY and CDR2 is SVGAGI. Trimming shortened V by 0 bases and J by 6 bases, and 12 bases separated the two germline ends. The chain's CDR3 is CASSYSTTGSEQYF. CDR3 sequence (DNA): TGTGCCAGCAGTTACTCGACGACAGGCTCCGAGCAGTACTTC.

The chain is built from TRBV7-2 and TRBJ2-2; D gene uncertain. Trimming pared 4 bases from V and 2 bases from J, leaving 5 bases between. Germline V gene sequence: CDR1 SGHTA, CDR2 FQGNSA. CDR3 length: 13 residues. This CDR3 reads CASSSSNTGELFF. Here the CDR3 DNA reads TGTGCCAGCAGCTCTTCAAACACCGGGGAGCTGTTTTTT.

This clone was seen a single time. The DNA for the CDR3 is TGCGCCAGCTCCCTAGGACAGGGTATTTACGAGCAGTACTTC. It translates to CASSLGQGIYEQYF. The chain recombines TRBV5-1 with TRBJ2-7, with 8 positions matching TRBD1. Trimming at V came to 7 bases and at J to 4 bases, leaving 10 bases not matched to a gene. This CDR3 spans 14 amino acids. From germline, CDR1 is SGHRS and CDR2 YFSETQ.

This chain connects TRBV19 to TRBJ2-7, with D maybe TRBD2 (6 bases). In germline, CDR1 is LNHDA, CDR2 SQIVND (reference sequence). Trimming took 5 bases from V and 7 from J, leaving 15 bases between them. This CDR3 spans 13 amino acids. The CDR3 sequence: CASSVAEVGEQYF. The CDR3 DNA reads TGTGCCAGTAGTGTAGCGGAAGTCGGGGAGCAGTACTTC.

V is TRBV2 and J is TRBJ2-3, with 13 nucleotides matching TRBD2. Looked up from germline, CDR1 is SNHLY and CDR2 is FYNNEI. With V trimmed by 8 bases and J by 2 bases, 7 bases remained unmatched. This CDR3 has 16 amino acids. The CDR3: CASQGLAGLNTDTQYF. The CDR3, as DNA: TGTGCCAGCCAGGGACTAGCGGGGCTTAACACAGATACGCAGTATTTT. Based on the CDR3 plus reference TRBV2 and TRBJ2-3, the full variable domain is EPEVTQTPSHQVTQMGQEVILRCVPISNHLYFYWYRQILGQKVEFLVSFYNNEISEKSEIFDDQFSVERPDGSNFTLKIRSTKLEDSAMYFCASQGLAGLNTDTQYFGPGTRLTVL.

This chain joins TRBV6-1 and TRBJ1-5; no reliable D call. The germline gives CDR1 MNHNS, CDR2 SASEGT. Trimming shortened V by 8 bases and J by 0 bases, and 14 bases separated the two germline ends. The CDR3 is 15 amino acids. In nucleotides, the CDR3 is TGTGCCAGCGGCCTCGGAGTCTATAGCAATCAGCCCCAGCATTTT. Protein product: CASGLGVYSNQPQHF.

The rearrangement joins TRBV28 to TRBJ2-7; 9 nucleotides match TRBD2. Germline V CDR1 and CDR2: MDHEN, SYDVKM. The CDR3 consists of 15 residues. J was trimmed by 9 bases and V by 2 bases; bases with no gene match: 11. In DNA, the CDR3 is TGTGCCAGCAGTTTACTAGCGGGACAACGGGGGGGGCAGTACTTC. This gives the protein CASSLLAGQRGGQYF.

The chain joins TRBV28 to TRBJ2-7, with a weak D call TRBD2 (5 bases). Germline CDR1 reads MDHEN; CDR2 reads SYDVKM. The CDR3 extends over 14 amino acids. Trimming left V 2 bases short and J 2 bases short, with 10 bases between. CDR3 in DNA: TGTGCCAGCAGTTTAGGAGGCCGAACCTACGAGCAGTACTTC. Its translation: CASSLGGRTYEQYF.

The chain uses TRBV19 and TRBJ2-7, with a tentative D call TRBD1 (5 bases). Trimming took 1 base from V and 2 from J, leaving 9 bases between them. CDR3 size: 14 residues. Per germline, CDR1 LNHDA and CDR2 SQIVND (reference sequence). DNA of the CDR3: TGTGCCAGTAGTATAGGACAGTTTACCTACGAGCAGTACTTC. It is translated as CASSIGQFTYEQYF.

CDR3 DNA: TGTGCCAGCAGTGACTCAAGCGGGGGACCCACAGATACGCAGTATTTT. It encodes CASSDSSGGPTDTQYF. The gene calls are TRBV6-4 and TRBJ2-3; TRBD2 matches 8 bases. V was clipped by 0 bases and J by 2 bases; unmatched bases: 4. The CDR3 is 16 residues long. Germline CDR1 is MRHNA and CDR2 is SNTAGT.

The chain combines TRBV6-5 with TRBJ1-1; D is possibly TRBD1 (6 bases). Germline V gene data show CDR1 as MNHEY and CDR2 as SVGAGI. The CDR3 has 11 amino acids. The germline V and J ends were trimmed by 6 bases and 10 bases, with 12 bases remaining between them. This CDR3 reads CASRPGAGAFF. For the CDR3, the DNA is TGTGCCAGCAGACCGGGGGCGGGAGCTTTCTTT.

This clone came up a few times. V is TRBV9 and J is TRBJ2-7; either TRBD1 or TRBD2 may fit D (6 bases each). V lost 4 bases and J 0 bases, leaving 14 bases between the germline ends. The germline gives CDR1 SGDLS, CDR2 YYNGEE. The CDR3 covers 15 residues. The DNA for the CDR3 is TGTGCCAGCAGCCCGGGGGACACCTACTCCTACGAGCAGTACTTC. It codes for CASSPGDTYSYEQYF.

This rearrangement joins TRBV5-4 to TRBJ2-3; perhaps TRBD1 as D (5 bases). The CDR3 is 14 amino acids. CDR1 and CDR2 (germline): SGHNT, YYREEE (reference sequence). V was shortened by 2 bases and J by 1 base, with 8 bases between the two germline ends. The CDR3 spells CASSFDRGTDTQYF. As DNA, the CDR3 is TGTGCCAGCAGCTTTGACAGAGGCACAGATACGCAGTATTTT.

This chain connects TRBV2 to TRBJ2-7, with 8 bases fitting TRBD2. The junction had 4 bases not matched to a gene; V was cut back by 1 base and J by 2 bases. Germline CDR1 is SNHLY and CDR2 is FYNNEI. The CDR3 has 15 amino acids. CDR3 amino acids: CASSEGGLATYEQYF. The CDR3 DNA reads TGTGCCAGCAGTGAAGGTGGACTAGCTACCTACGAGCAGTACTTC.

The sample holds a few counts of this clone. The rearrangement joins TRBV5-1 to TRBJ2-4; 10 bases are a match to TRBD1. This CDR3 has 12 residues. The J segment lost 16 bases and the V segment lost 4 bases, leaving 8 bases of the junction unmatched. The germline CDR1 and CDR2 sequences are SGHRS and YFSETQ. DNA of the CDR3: TGCGCCAGCAGCGTACCCGGGACAGGGGTATACTTC. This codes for CASSVPGTGVYF.

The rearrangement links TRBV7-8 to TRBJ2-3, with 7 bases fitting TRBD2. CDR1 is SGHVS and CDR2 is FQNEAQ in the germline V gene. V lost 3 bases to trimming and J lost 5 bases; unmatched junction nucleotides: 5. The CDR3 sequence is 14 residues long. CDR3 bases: TGTGCCAGCAGCTTCGGACTAGGGGTAGATACGCAGTATTTT. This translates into CASSFGLGVDTQYF. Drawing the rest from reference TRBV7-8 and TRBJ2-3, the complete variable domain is GAGVSQSPRYKVAKRGQDVALRCDPISGHVSLFWYQQALGQGPEFLTYFQNEAQLDKSGLPSDRFFAERPEGSVSTLKIQRTQQEDSAVYLCASSFGLGVDTQYFGPGTRLTVL.

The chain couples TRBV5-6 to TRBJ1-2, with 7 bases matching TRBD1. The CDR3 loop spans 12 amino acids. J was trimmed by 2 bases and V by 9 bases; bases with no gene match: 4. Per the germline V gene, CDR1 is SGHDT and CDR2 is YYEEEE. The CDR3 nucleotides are TGTGCCACCCAGACAGGGAACTATGGCTACACCTTC. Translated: CATQTGNYGYTF.

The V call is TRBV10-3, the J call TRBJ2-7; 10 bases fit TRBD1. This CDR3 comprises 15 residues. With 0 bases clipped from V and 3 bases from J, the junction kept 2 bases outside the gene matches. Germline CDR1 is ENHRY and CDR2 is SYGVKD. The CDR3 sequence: CAISESRDRGYEQYF. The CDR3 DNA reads TGTGCCATCAGTGAGTCGAGGGACAGGGGCTACGAGCAGTACTTC.